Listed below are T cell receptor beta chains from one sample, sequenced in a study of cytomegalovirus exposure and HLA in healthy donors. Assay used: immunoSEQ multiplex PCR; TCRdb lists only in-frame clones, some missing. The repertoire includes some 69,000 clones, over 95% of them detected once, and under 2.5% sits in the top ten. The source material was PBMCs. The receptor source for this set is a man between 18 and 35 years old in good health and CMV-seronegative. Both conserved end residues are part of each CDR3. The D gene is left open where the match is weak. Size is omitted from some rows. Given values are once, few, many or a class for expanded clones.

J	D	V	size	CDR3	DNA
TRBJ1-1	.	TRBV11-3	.	CASSLGLRAGEAFF	TGTGCCAGCAGCTTAGGCCTCAGGGCCGGTGAAGCTTTCTTT
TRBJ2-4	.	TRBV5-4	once	CASSFSGVAKNIQYF	TGTGCCAGCAGCTTCTCAGGGGTTGCCAAAAACATTCAGTACTTC
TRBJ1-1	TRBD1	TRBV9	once	CASSAWTGLNTEAFF	TGTGCCAGCAGCGCATGGACAGGTTTGAACACTGAAGCTTTCTTT
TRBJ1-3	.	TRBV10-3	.	CAISDLSGNTIYF	TGTGCCATCAGTGACCTCTCTGGAAACACCATATATTTT
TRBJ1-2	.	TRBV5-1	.	CASSPWRDSNYGYTF	TGCGCCAGCAGCCCTTGGCGTGACAGTAACTATGGCTACACCTTC
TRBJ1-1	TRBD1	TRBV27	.	CASSTNRGQNTEAFF	TGTGCCAGCAGTACGAACAGGGGGCAGAACACTGAAGCTTTCTTT
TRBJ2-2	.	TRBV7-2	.	CASSLARGRNTGELFF	TGTGCCAGCAGCTTAGCGCGAGGGCGGAACACCGGGGAGCTGTTTTTT
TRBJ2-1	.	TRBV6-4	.	CASSDSERNEQFF	TGTGCCAGCAGTGACTCGGAGCGGAACGAGCAGTTCTTC
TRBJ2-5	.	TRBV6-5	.	CASRPGHIQETQYF	TGTGCCAGCAGGCCGGGACACATCCAAGAGACCCAGTACTTC
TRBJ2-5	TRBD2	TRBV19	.	CASSIASSGRAVYGKTQYF	TGTGCCAGTAGTATAGCGTCTAGCGGGAGGGCCGTGTACGGAAAGACCCAGTACTTC
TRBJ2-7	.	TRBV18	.	CASSQMAGTLNEQYF	TGTGCCAGCTCGCAGATGGCCGGGACTCTGAACGAGCAGTACTTC
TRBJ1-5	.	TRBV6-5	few	CASSYSLGGNQPQHF	TGTGCCAGCAGTTACTCGTTGGGAGGCAATCAGCCCCAGCATTTT
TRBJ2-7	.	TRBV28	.	CATTGQYEQYF	TGTGCCACCACAGGACAGTACGAGCAGTACTTC
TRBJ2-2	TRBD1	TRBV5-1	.	CASSRDSITGELFF	TGCGCCAGCTCCCGGGACAGTATCACCGGGGAGCTGTTTTTT
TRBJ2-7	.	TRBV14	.	CASSPPGHSSSYEQYF	TGTGCCAGCAGCCCCCCGGGACACTCCTCCTCCTACGAGCAGTACTTC
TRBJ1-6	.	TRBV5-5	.	CASSLAGSGVDSPLHF	TGTGCCAGCAGCTTGGCCGGGTCAGGGGTAGATTCACCCCTCCACTTT
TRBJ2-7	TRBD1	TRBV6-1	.	CASSSTGEYEQYF	TGTGCCAGCAGTTCGACAGGGGAATACGAGCAGTACTTC
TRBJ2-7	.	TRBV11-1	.	CASSQGSRAYEQYF	TGTGCCAGCAGCCAGGGGTCGCGGGCATACGAGCAGTACTTC
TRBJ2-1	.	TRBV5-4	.	CAEGVLDEQFF	TGTGCCGAGGGGGTTTTAGATGAGCAGTTCTTC
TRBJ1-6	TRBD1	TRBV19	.	CASSGTGAVGKNSPLHF	TGTGCCAGTAGTGGTACAGGGGCCGTAGGGAAGAATTCACCCCTCCACTTT
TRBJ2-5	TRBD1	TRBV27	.	CASSFGTGGETQYF	TGTGCCAGCAGTTTTGGGACAGGGGGAGAGACCCAGTACTTC
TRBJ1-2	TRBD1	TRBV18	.	CASSPGQGNYGYTF	TGTGCCAGCTCACCGGGACAGGGGAACTATGGCTACACCTTC
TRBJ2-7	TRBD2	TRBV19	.	CASSISGEGINEQYF	TGTGCCAGTAGTATCTCCGGGGAGGGTATAAACGAGCAGTACTTC
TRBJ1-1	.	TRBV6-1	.	CASSANPGVTEAFF	TGTGCCAGCAGTGCGAACCCCGGAGTCACTGAAGCTTTCTTT